The clone carrying this T cell receptor (beta chain) showed up many times. Its antigen is unknown. These data originate in a study of metastatic and nonmetastatic thyroid tumors. For the study at large: Malignant thyroid and benign thyroid patients provided blood and tumor or nodule tissue whose repertoires were compared. Study-wide results and caveats: The study reportedly found significantly higher TCR beta diversity in malignant thyroid tumors than benign nodules, in blood and tumor.

All patients reached thyroid surgery having received no treatment beforehand. TCRdb re-analyzed the PCR reads using MiXCR. The data contain approximately 69,000 clones, 13% to 15% of them singletons. The V and J ends lost 1 base and 8 bases respectively, with 17 bases between them. Germline CDR1 LGHNA, CDR2 YSLEER. There are 16 residues in the CDR3. Sequencing used blood. The chain has TRBV4-3 and TRBJ1-4, with D tentatively TRBD1 (5 bases). The origin of this receptor is a male donor with papillary thyroid cancer or a benign thyroid nodule (not recorded which). Some clones in this sample may be carry-over from other donors' samples. The CDR3 coding sequence is TGCGCCAGCAGCCAAGTAAGGCAGGGAGGAAGGGAAAAACTGTTTTTT. This sequence encodes CASSQVRQGGREKLFF.